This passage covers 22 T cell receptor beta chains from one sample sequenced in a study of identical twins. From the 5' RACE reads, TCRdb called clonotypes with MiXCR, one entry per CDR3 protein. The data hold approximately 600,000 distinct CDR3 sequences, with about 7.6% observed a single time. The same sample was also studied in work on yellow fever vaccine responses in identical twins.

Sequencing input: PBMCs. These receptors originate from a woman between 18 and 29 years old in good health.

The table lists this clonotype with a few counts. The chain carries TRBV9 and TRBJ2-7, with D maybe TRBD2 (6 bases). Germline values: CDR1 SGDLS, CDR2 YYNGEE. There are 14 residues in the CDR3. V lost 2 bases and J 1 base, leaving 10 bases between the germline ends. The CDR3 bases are TGTGCCAGCAGCGTTGGCGGGGAATCCTACGAGCAGTACTTC. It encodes CASSVGGESYEQYF.

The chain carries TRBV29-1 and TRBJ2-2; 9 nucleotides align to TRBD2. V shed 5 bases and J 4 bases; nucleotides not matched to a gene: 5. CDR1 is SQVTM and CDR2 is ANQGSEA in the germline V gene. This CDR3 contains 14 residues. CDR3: CSVSSGSPTGELFF. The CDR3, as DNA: TGCAGCGTTAGTAGCGGGAGCCCCACCGGGGAGCTGTTTTTT.

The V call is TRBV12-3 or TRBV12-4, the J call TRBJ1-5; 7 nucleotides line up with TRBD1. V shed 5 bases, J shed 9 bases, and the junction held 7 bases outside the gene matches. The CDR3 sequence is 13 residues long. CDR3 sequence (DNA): TGTGCCAGCAGTCCGTCGACAGGGCTGCCCCAGCATTTT. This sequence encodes CASSPSTGLPQHF.

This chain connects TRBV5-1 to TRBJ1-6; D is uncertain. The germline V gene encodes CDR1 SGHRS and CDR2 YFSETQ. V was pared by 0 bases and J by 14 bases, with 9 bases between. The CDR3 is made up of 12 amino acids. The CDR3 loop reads CASSLEGQALHF. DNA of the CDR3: TGCGCCAGCAGCTTGGAGGGCCAGGCCCTCCACTTT.

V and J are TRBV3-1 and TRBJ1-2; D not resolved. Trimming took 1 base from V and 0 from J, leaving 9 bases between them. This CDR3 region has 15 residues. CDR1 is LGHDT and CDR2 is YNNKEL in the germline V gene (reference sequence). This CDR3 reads CASSQGKRANYGYTF. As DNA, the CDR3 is TGTGCCAGCAGCCAAGGGAAGCGAGCTAACTATGGCTACACCTTC.

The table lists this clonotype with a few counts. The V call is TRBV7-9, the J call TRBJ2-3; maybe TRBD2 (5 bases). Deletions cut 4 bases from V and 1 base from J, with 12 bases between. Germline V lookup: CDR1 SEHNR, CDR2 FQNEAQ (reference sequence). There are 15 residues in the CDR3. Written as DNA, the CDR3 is TGTGCCAGCAGCTCCCAAGGGAGTGGCACAGATACGCAGTATTTT. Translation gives CASSSQGSGTDTQYF.

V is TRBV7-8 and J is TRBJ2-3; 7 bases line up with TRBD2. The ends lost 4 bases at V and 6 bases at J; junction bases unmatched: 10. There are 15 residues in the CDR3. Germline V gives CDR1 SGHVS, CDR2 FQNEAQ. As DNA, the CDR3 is TGTGCCAGCAGCTCAGAGGCGGGAGATCGGGATACGCAGTATTTT. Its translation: CASSSEAGDRDTQYF. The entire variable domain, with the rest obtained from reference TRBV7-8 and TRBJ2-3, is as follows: GAGVSQSPRYKVAKRGQDVALRCDPISGHVSLFWYQQALGQGPEFLTYFQNEAQLDKSGLPSDRFFAERPEGSVSTLKIQRTQQEDSAVYLCASSSEAGDRDTQYFGPGTRLTVL.

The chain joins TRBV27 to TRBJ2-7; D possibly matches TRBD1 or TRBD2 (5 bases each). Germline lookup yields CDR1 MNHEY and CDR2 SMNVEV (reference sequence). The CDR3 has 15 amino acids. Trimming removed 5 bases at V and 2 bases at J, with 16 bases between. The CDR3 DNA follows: TGTGCCAGCAGTCTCGGGACCGCTGATCCCTACGAGCAGTACTTC. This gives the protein CASSLGTADPYEQYF.

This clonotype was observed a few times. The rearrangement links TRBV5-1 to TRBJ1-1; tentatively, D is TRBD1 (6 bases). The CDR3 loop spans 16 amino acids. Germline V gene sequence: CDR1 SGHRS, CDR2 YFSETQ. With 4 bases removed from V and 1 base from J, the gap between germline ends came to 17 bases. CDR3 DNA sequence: TGCGCCAGCAGCCCCGGGGACACCTCAAGGAACACTGAAGCTTTCTTT. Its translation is CASSPGDTSRNTEAFF.

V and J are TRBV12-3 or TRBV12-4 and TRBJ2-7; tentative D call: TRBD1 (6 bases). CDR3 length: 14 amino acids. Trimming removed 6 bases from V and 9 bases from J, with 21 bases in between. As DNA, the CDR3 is TGTGCCAGCAGCCTCCAGGGGATGGTTGATTGGCAGTACTTC. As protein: CASSLQGMVDWQYF.

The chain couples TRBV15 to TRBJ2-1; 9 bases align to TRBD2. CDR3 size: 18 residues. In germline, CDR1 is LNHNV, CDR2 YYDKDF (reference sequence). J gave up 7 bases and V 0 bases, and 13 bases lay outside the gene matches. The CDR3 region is CATSRDRASGKFGNEQFF. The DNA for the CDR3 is TGTGCCACCAGCAGAGATCGGGCTAGCGGGAAATTTGGGAATGAGCAGTTCTTC.

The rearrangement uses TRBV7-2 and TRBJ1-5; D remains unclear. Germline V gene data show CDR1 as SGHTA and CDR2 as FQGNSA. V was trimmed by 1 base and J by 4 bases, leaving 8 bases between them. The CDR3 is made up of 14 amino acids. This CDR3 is CASSLGSTNQPQHF. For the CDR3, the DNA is TGTGCCAGCAGCTTAGGGTCGACTAATCAGCCCCAGCATTTT.

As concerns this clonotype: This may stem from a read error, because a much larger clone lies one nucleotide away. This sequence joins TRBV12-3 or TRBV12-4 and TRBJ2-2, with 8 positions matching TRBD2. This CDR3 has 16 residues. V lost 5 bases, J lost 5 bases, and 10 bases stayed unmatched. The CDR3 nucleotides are TGTGCCAGCAGTAGCAGCGGGAGCGAGAGGACCGGGGAGCTGTTTTTT. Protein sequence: CASSSSGSERTGELFF.

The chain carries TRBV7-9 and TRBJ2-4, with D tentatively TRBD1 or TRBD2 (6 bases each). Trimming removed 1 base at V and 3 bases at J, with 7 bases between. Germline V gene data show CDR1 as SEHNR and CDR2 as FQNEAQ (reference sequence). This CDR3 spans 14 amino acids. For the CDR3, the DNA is TGTGCCAGCAGCTTAGAGGGGGGCAAAAACATTCAGTACTTC. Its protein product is CASSLEGGKNIQYF.

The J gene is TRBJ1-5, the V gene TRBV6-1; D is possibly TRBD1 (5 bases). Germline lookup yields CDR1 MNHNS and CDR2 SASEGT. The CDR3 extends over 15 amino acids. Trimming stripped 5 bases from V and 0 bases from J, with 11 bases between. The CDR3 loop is CASSPDTYSNQPQHF. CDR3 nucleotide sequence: TGTGCCAGCAGTCCGGACACTTATAGCAATCAGCCCCAGCATTTT.

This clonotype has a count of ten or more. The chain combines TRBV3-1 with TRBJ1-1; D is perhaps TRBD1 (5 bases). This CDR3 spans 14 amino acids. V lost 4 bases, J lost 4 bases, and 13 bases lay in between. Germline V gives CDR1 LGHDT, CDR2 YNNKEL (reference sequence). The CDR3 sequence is CASSLRRGGTEAFF. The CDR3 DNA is TGTGCCAGCAGCCTTCGTCGGGGCGGCACTGAAGCTTTCTTT. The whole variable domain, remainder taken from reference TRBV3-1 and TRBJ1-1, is DTAVSQTPKYLVTQMGNDKSIKCEQNLGHDTMYWYKQDSKKFLKIMFSYNNKELIINETVPNRFSPKSPDKAHLNLHINSLELGDSAVYFCASSLRRGGTEAFFGQGTRLTVV.

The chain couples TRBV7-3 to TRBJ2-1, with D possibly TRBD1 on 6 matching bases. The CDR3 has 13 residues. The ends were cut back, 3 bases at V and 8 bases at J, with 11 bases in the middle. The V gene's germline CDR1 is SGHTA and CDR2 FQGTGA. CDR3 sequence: CASSFRGGDEQFF. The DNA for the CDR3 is TGTGCCAGCAGCTTTAGAGGGGGAGATGAGCAGTTCTTC.

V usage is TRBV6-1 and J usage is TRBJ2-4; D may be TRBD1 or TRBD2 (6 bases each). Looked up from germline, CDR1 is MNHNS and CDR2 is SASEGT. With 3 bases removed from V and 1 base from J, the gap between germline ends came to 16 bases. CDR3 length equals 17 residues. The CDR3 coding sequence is TGTGCCAGCAGTGAGGGGCTCGGGGGCGCGGCCAAAAACATTCAGTACTTC. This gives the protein CASSEGLGGAAKNIQYF.

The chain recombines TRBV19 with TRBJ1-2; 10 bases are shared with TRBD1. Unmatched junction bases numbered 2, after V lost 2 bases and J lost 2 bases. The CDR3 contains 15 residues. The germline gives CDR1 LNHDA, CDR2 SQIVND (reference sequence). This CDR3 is CASSIPGQGNYGYTF. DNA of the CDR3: TGTGCCAGTAGTATACCGGGACAGGGGAACTATGGCTACACCTTC.

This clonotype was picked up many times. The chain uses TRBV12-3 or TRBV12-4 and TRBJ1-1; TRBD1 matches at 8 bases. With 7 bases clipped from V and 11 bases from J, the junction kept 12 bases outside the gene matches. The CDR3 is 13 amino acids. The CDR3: CASIYGGQAGAFF. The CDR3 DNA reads TGTGCCAGCATTTATGGGGGACAGGCGGGGGCTTTCTTT.

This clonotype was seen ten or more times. Written as DNA, the CDR3 is TGTGCCAGCAAAGTCACAGGGGGTTCGAATCAGCCCCAGCATTTT. Translating it yields CASKVTGGSNQPQHF. V usage is TRBV27 and J usage is TRBJ1-5, with TRBD1 identical over 8 bases. Germline CDR1 is MNHEY and CDR2 is SMNVEV (reference sequence). V shed 7 bases, J shed 4 bases, and the junction held 9 bases outside the gene matches. The CDR3 spans 15 residues.

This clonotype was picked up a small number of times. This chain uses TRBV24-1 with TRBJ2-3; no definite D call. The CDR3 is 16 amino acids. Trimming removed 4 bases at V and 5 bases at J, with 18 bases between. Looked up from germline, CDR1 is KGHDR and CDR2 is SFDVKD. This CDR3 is CATSDPASGFGDTQYF. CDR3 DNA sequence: TGTGCCACCAGTGACCCTGCTTCTGGTTTCGGAGATACGCAGTATTTT.